These T cell receptor beta chains were read from a single sample in a study of blood T cell repertoires in COVID-19. Measured with immunoSEQ multiplex PCR; TCRdb has only the in-frame clones, and not every one. The data hold about 39,000 clones, with 91% observed a single time. Specimen: peripheral blood. The source of these receptors is a man aged 50-60 years with active COVID-19. CDR3s include the opening cysteine and the closing phenylalanine or tryptophan. A D gene is named only where the DNA matches it firmly. Only some rows state a clone size, as once, few, many or a class for expanded clones.

D	size	V	J	CDR3	DNA
-	-	TRBV30	TRBJ1-5	CAWSARGDQPQHF	TGTGCCTGGAGCGCCAGGGGAGATCAGCCCCAGCATTTT
-	-	TRBV6-5	TRBJ1-2	CASSTDRANYGYTF	TGTGCCAGCAGCACTGACAGAGCTAACTATGGCTACACCTTC
TRBD1	-	TRBV5-1	TRBJ2-7	CASSLYRGREQYF	TGCGCCAGCAGCTTGTACAGGGGGCGAGAGCAGTACTTC
TRBD1	-	TRBV7-9	TRBJ1-6	CASSPWTGDNSPLHF	TGTGCCAGCAGCCCATGGACAGGGGATAATTCACCCCTCCACTTT
-	-	TRBV2	TRBJ1-4	CASRGGNEKLFF	TGTGCCAGCCGGGGGGGCAATGAAAAACTGTTTTTT
TRBD1	-	TRBV28	TRBJ2-1	CASSTPGGQGIYNEQFF	TGTGCCAGCAGTACCCCCGGGGGACAGGGGATCTACAATGAGCAGTTCTTC
-	-	TRBV6-5	TRBJ2-1	CASSYLEGEQFF	TGTGCCAGCAGTTACCTTGAGGGTGAGCAGTTCTTC
-	once	TRBV3-1/TRBV3-2	TRBJ1-2	CASSQERDYGYTF	TGTGCCAGCAGCCAAGAACGGGACTATGGCTACACCTTC
TRBD1	-	TRBV12-3/TRBV12-4	TRBJ1-2	CASSPTGPYGYTF	TGTGCCAGCAGTCCGACAGGGCCCTATGGCTACACCTTC
-	-	TRBV7-9	TRBJ2-7	CASRPRTGRGYEQYF	TGTGCCAGCAGACCTCGGACAGGGCGGGGGTACGAGCAGTACTTC
TRBD2	-	TRBV3-1/TRBV3-2	TRBJ2-7	CASSQSGLAGREQYF	TGTGCCAGCAGCCAATCCGGACTAGCGGGTAGGGAGCAGTACTTC
-	-	TRBV19	TRBJ1-5	CASSPRQGRAEQPQHF	TGTGCCAGTAGTCCCCGGCAGGGGCGGGCAGAACAGCCCCAGCATTTT
TRBD1	-	TRBV5-1	TRBJ1-4	CASSSQPQGAGTNEKLFF	TGCGCCAGCAGCTCACAACCACAGGGGGCTGGAACTAATGAAAAACTGTTTTTT
-	-	TRBV4-2	TRBJ2-3	CASSRSEATSTDTQYF	TGTGCCAGCAGCCGGAGCGAGGCTACAAGCACAGATACGCAGTATTTT
-	-	TRBV2	TRBJ2-3	CASGGAKTDTQYF	TGTGCCAGCGGGGGGGCGAAAACAGATACGCAGTATTTT
-	once	TRBV6-2/TRBV6-3	TRBJ1-2	CASSDPRGIGYGYTF	TGTGCCAGCAGTGATCCAAGGGGGATCGGCTATGGCTACACCTTC
-	few	TRBV5-6	TRBJ2-1	CASSLGGRAYNEQFF	TGTGCCAGCAGCTTGGGCGGGCGTGCCTACAATGAGCAGTTCTTC
TRBD2	-	TRBV3-1/TRBV3-2	TRBJ2-7	CASSMTSESLDEQYF	TGTGCCAGCAGCATGACTAGCGAGAGCTTGGACGAGCAGTACTTC
TRBD2	-	TRBV6-5	TRBJ2-1	CASRSSGSSDNEQFF	TGTGCCAGCAGATCTAGCGGGAGTAGCGACAATGAGCAGTTCTTC
TRBD2	-	TRBV3-1/TRBV3-2	TRBJ2-3	CASSSRTSGATDTQYF	TGTGCCAGCAGCTCACGGACTAGCGGGGCCACAGATACGCAGTATTTT
-	-	TRBV5-4	TRBJ2-5	CASSLGGLSQETQYF	TGTGCCAGCAGCTTGGGGGGGCTTAGCCAAGAGACCCAGTACTTC
-	-	TRBV3-1/TRBV3-2	TRBJ1-1	CASSQDSSGNTEAFF	TGTGCCAGCAGCCAAGATTCCAGCGGGAACACTGAAGCTTTCTTT
-	-	TRBV2	TRBJ2-3	CASSERQGTDTQYF	TGTGCCAGCAGTGAACGGCAGGGCACAGATACGCAGTATTTT